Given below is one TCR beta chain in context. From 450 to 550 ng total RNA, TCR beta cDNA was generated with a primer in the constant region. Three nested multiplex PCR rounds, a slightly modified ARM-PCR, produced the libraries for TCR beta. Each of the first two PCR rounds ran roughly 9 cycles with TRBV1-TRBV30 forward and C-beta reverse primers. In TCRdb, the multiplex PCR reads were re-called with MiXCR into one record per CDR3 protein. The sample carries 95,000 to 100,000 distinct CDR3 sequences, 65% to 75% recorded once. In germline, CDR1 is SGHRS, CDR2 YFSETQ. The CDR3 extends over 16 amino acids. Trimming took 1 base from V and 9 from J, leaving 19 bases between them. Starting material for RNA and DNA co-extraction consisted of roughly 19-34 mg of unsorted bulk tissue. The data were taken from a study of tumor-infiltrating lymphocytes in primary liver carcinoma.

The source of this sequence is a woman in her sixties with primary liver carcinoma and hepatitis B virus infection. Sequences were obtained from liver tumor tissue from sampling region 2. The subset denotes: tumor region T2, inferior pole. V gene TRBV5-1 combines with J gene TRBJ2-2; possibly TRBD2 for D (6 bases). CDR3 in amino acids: CASSLRMEGETRELFF. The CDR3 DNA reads TGCGCCAGCAGCTTGCGTATGGAGGGAGAGACCAGGGAGCTGTTTTTT.